This note documents a single TCR beta chain sequence. Antigen: not known. PCR was performed using 60 Vbeta and 13 Jbeta primers. Assay used: immunoSEQ multiplex PCR; TCRdb lists only in-frame clones, some missing. Among around 140,000 clones listed, 65% to 85% were seen once. CDR1 is SGHRS, CDR2 YFSETQ, per germline. Trimming cost V 4 bases and J 5 bases; bases outside gene matches: 2. This CDR3 has 14 residues. These data come from a study of cytomegalovirus exposure and HLA in healthy donors. Findings of the study overall: The study listed approximately 170 cytomegalovirus-associated TCR beta chains.

The sequencing sample was made of PBMCs. V is TRBV5-1 and J is TRBJ2-2; TRBD1 matches 10 bases. This TCR came from a man aged 50 to 60 in good health and CMV-seronegative. The CDR3 coding sequence is TGCGCCAGCAGCCGGGACAGGGGTACCGGGGAGCTGTTTTTT. Its protein is CASSRDRGTGELFF.